The 16 T cell receptor beta chains below all came from one sample that was sequenced in a study of shared clonotypes between healthy human individuals. It was CD45RO-negative cells, positively selected for CCR7, that made up naive CD8 cells, with terminally differentiated effector memory CD45RA+ cells excluded. Profiling relied on immunoSEQ multiplex PCR, and the TCRdb table lists in-frame clones only, not all of them. The sample comprises 600,000 or so clones, nearly 98% of which are singletons, and 0.3% rests with the top ten. The sequenced sample consisted of naive CD8+ T cells sorted from blood. The receptor source for this set is a man aged 25-40 years in good health.

This rearrangement joins TRBV27 to TRBJ1-2, with 8 bases aligning to TRBD1. V lost 6 bases and J lost 6; bases outside the gene matches: 18. The V gene's germline CDR1 is MNHEY and CDR2 SMNVEV (reference sequence). CDR3 length: 17 residues. CDR3 sequence: CASSLNFPPGGENGYTF. DNA of the CDR3: TGTGCCAGCAGCTTAAACTTTCCCCCAGGGGGCGAGAATGGCTACACCTTC.

CDR3 residues: CASMMGNEQFF. The CDR3 DNA reads as TGCGCCAGCATGATGGGGAATGAGCAGTTCTTC. V is TRBV5-1 and J is TRBJ2-1; unclear D gene. The CDR3 totals 11 residues. Looked up from germline, CDR1 is SGHRS and CDR2 is YFSETQ. V was trimmed by 6 bases and J by 7 bases, leaving 8 bases between them.

V usage is TRBV27 and J usage is TRBJ2-7, with TRBD2 identical over 13 bases. CDR1 and CDR2 (germline): MNHEY, SMNVEV (reference sequence). The CDR3 has 16 residues. V trimming: 3 bases; J trimming: 5 bases; junction bases outside the gene matches: 7. The DNA of the CDR3 is TGTGCCAGCAGTTTTAGGACTAGCGGGAGTTTCCACGAGCAGTACTTC. Translated, it gives CASSFRTSGSFHEQYF.

V and J are TRBV19 and TRBJ2-7; 7 bases match TRBD1. The CDR3 has 14 amino acids. The V gene end was trimmed by 5 bases and the J gene end by 6 bases; junction bases not matched to a gene: 10. Germline-derived CDR1 and CDR2 are LNHDA and SQIVND (reference sequence). The CDR3 loop reads CASSLQGLQREQYF. CDR3 DNA: TGTGCCAGTAGTCTACAGGGGTTGCAACGCGAGCAGTACTTC.

The J gene is TRBJ2-1, the V gene TRBV5-4; D is perhaps TRBD2 (6 bases). V was cut by 5 bases and J by 7 bases, with 13 bases left in between. The V gene's germline CDR1 is SGHNT and CDR2 YYREEE (reference sequence). CDR3 length: 13 residues. DNA of the CDR3: TGTGCCAGCAGTCGGGACTCTTTAAATGAGCAGTTCTTC. It encodes CASSRDSLNEQFF. Filled out from reference TRBV5-4 and TRBJ2-1, the complete variable domain reads ETGVTQSPTHLIKTRGQQVTLRCSSQSGHNTVSWYQQALGQGPQFIFQYYREEENGRGNFPPRFSGLQFPNYSSELNVNALELDDSALYLCASSRDSLNEQFFGPGTRLTVL.

This sequence joins TRBV7-2 and TRBJ1-2; 9 bases match TRBD1. V lost 5 bases and J lost 4; bases outside the gene matches: 14. The CDR3 is made up of 17 amino acids. The germline CDR1 and CDR2 sequences are SGHTA and FQGNSA. This CDR3 reads CASSINTGTGSSYGYTF. CDR3 nucleotide sequence: TGTGCCAGCAGCATCAATACCGGGACAGGGTCGTCCTATGGCTACACCTTC.

This clone was recorded once. The CDR3 region is CASSKGLAGGGPGELFF. The DNA for the CDR3 is TGTGCCAGCAGCAAGGGACTAGCGGGAGGAGGCCCCGGGGAGCTGTTTTTT. The chain employs TRBV7-9 and TRBJ2-2; 15 bases align to TRBD2. The CDR3 totals 17 residues. V lost 5 bases and J lost 6; bases outside the gene matches: 7. Germline-derived CDR1 and CDR2 are SEHNR and FQNEAQ (reference sequence).

The CDR3 coding sequence is TGCGCCAGCAGCCAAGTGGCTAGCGGGAGCTACGAGCAGTACTTC. Translation: CASSQVASGSYEQYF. The chain recombines TRBV4-1 with TRBJ2-7; 10 bases agree with TRBD2. V was clipped by 1 base and J by 3 bases; unmatched bases: 3. Germline V gene lookup returns CDR1 MGHRA and CDR2 YSYEKL. The CDR3 is 15 residues long.

The CDR3 DNA reads TGTGCCAGCAGCTTAACACAGACCTATGGCTACACCTTC. Translation gives CASSLTQTYGYTF. The chain employs TRBV7-2 and TRBJ1-2, with D unresolved. Germline V gene data show CDR1 as SGHTA and CDR2 as FQGNSA. The length of the CDR3 is 13 residues. V lost 2 bases to trimming and J lost 4 bases, with 8 bases between them.

The V call is TRBV5-8, the J call TRBJ2-7; no clear D. Germline values: CDR1 SGHTS, CDR2 YDEGEE. This CDR3 is built from 17 residues. V dropped 2 bases and J dropped 3 bases, with 21 bases sitting between them. The CDR3 region is CASSFPQVDFGVYEQYF. The CDR3 DNA follows: TGTGCCAGCAGCTTTCCCCAGGTAGATTTTGGGGTCTACGAGCAGTACTTC.

This clone has just one count. V gene TRBV7-2 combines with J gene TRBJ2-1, with no clear D. The germline gives CDR1 SGHTA, CDR2 FQGNSA. The CDR3 is 13 amino acids. Trimming removed 5 bases from V and 10 bases from J, with 15 bases in between. As DNA, the CDR3 is TGTGCCAGCAGCGAACTTACCCGCAAGGAGCAGTTCTTC. It specifies CASSELTRKEQFF.

The chain is built from TRBV7-9 and TRBJ1-2; possibly TRBD1 for D (6 bases). Trimming left V 3 bases short and J 0 bases short, with 17 bases between. CDR3 length: 17 residues. The V gene's germline CDR1 is SEHNR and CDR2 FQNEAQ (reference sequence). The CDR3 here is CASSFLDRRGPNYGYTF. In nucleotides, the CDR3 is TGTGCCAGCAGCTTTTTAGACAGGAGGGGCCCTAACTATGGCTACACCTTC.

Turning to this clone: The sample contains more than one DNA sequence encoding this CDR3. This chain connects TRBV9 to TRBJ2-6; the D is unclear. This CDR3 contains 16 residues. The ends were cut back, 0 bases at V and 0 bases at J, with 7 bases in the middle. Germline CDR1 is SGDLS and CDR2 is YYNGEE. The CDR3 reads CASSVVRDSGANVLTF. CDR3 DNA: TGTGCCAGCAGCGTAGTTAGGGACTCTGGGGCCAACGTCCTGACTTTC.

The rearrangement uses TRBV5-5 and TRBJ2-1; TRBD1 matches at 8 bases. V was pared by 2 bases and J by 4 bases, with 11 bases of the junction left unmatched. Germline V lookup: CDR1 SGHKS, CDR2 YYEKEE (reference sequence). This CDR3 region has 17 residues. The CDR3 loop reads CASSFGQGFDEYNEQFF. The CDR3 coding sequence is TGTGCCAGCAGCTTCGGACAGGGTTTCGACGAATACAATGAGCAGTTCTTC.

As regards this clone: Other DNA sequences in this specimen translate into the identical CDR3. This sequence joins TRBV6-5 and TRBJ1-1, with 9 bases fitting TRBD1. After removal of 2 bases from V and 3 bases from J, the junction contained 4 bases not matched to a gene. Germline CDR1 MNHEY, CDR2 SVGAGI. There are 15 residues in the CDR3. The CDR3 loop reads CASSYRGQGDTEAFF. CDR3 in DNA: TGTGCCAGCAGTTACCGGGGACAGGGTGACACTGAAGCTTTCTTT.

The chain uses TRBV7-9 and TRBJ2-3, with TRBD1 as a possible D gene (6 bases). Looked up from germline, CDR1 is SEHNR and CDR2 is FQNEAQ (reference sequence). Trimming removed 5 bases at V and 2 bases at J, with 17 bases between. This CDR3 has 16 residues. CDR3 coding DNA: TGTGCCAGCAGCCAATACCCCGACAGGCTCACAGATACGCAGTATTTT. Translated: CASSQYPDRLTDTQYF. The variable domain in full, with the rest retrieved from reference TRBV7-9 and TRBJ2-3, is DTGVSQNPRHKITKRGQNVTFRCDPISEHNRLYWYRQTLGQGPEFLTYFQNEAQLEKSRLLSDRFSAERPKGSFSTLEIQRTEQGDSAMYLCASSQYPDRLTDTQYFGPGTRLTVL.